A selection of T cell receptor beta chains follows, all from one sample in a study of technical replicates of blood from a handful of donors. Data came from immunoSEQ multiplex PCR; TCRdb stores just in-frame clones and leaves some out. This sample carries around 68,000 clones, around 97% of them seen once, and the ten largest clones take roughly 0.25%. The sample comprised T cells isolated from PBMCs. These receptors came from a human donor in good health. Both conserved end residues are trimmed from each CDR3. Each record gives: J gene, V gene, CDR3 protein.

TRBJ2-7 TRBV10-2 ASYRGNEQY
TRBJ2-7 TRBV9 ASSAGLAREQY
TRBJ2-7 TRBV6-1 ASSEWTSGVYEQY
TRBJ1-1 TRBV5-1 ASSSQGNTEAF
TRBJ2-2 TRBV6-6 ASSWDIANTGELF
TRBJ2-1 TRBV14 ASSQEGLAALYNEQF
TRBJ2-7 TRBV9 ASSAGQDVPYEQY
TRBJ1-5 TRBV28 ASSLDSVMNQPQH
TRBJ1-5 TRBV19 ASSIPKTGQNNQPQH
TRBJ1-1 TRBV10-1 ASSAEPQGWAEAF
TRBJ2-7 TRBV18 ASSPPMGAEQY
TRBJ2-1 TRBV19 ASKVRGYNEQF
TRBJ1-3 TRBV9 ASSQDRELNTIY
TRBJ1-5 TRBV12-5 ASGLPGQPQH
TRBJ1-4 TRBV6-1 ASSGQAFYEKLF
TRBJ2-3 TRBV5-4 ASSFGLASTDTQY
TRBJ1-2 TRBV28 ATEPSAGGFYYGYT
TRBJ1-5 TRBV7-9 ASSLGAYQPQH
TRBJ2-3 TRBV19 ASSTSWQGVRDTQY
TRBJ2-5 TRBV5-1 ASSLGQGRQETQY
TRBJ1-1 TRBV9 ASSAGQGVNTEAF
TRBJ1-2 TRBV11-3 ASSTWDKGRDGYT
TRBJ2-3 TRBV10-3 AVPGLAWSDTQY
TRBJ2-7 TRBV7-8 ASSPGISYEQY